The 29 T cell receptor beta chains below come from one sample, sequenced in a study of blood T cell repertoires in COVID-19. This table comes from immunoSEQ multiplex PCR, and its TCRdb copy is limited to in-frame clones, with some not included. The sample has about 150,000 clones; 70% to 90% are singletons. The material sequenced was peripheral blood. These receptors came from a woman aged 55 to 70 with COVID-19, enrolled during active disease.

This chain uses TRBV14 with TRBJ2-2, with D possibly being TRBD1 (5 bases). CDR1 and CDR2 from the germline V gene are SGHDN and FVKESK. CDR3 length equals 15 residues. The germline V and J ends were trimmed by 3 bases and 0 bases, with 8 bases remaining between them. CDR3 sequence reads: CASSHLTANTGELFF. CDR3 in DNA: TGTGCCAGCAGCCACCTGACAGCGAACACCGGGGAGCTGTTTTTT.

This clone appeared a few times. The gene calls are TRBV4-1 and TRBJ2-7; no clear D gene. The germline gives CDR1 MGHRA, CDR2 YSYEKL. The CDR3 consists of 13 residues. Trimming pared 4 bases from V and 4 bases from J, leaving 11 bases between. This chain's CDR3 is CASSPNAGYEQYV. CDR3 sequence (DNA): TGCGCCAGCAGCCCAAACGCAGGTTACGAGCAGTACGTC.

This chain connects TRBV5-5 to TRBJ1-1; D is perhaps TRBD1 (5 bases). This CDR3 is built from 15 residues. V lost 4 bases and J lost 5, with 18 bases in between. CDR1 is SGHKS, CDR2 YYEKEE, per germline (reference sequence). The CDR3 protein is CASSQQTAIRTEAFF. The CDR3 bases are TGTGCCAGCAGCCAGCAGACAGCCATACGGACTGAAGCTTTCTTT.

The V gene is TRBV7-9, the J gene TRBJ2-2, with a possible D match to TRBD2 (5 bases). Germline-derived CDR1 and CDR2 are SEHNR and FQNEAQ (reference sequence). Trimming stripped 1 base from V and 6 bases from J, with 9 bases between. The CDR3 sequence is 14 residues long. CDR3 bases: TGTGCCAGCAGCTTAGGATCGGGGTCCGGGGAGCTGTTTTTT. Its translation: CASSLGSGSGELFF.

The V gene is TRBV7-3, the J gene TRBJ2-1; 13 nucleotides agree with TRBD2. The CDR3 sequence is 15 residues long. Trimming removed 5 bases from V and 6 bases from J; junction bases left unmatched: 4. CDR1 and CDR2 from the germline V gene are SGHTA and FQGTGA. CDR3 DNA sequence: TGTGCCAGCAGCAAGACTAGCGGGGGGTTCAATGAGCAGTTCTTC. Translating gives CASSKTSGGFNEQFF.

The chain joins TRBV5-8 to TRBJ1-2; D is perhaps TRBD1 (6 bases). CDR1 SGHTS and CDR2 YDEGEE come from the germline V gene. Trimming left V 2 bases short and J 5 bases short, with 7 bases between. The CDR3 loop spans 12 amino acids. The CDR3 sequence is CASSFGQYGYTF. Written as DNA, the CDR3 is TGTGCCAGCAGCTTTGGACAGTATGGCTACACCTTC.

This sequence joins TRBV7-3 and TRBJ2-2; tentatively, D is TRBD1 (6 bases). Germline V CDR1 and CDR2: SGHTA, FQGTGA. This CDR3 comprises 15 residues. Deletions cut 6 bases from V and 1 base from J, with 12 bases between. CDR3 residues: CASRPDRMNTGELFF. The CDR3 DNA is TGTGCCAGCAGGCCCGACAGGATGAACACCGGGGAGCTGTTTTTT.

The V and J genes are TRBV18 and TRBJ1-2; D might be TRBD1 (6 bases). V shed 4 bases and J shed 4 bases, with 22 bases lying between them. Germline V gives CDR1 KGHSH, CDR2 LQKENI. This CDR3 is built from 17 residues. CDR3 in amino acids: CASSQIQGSEPSYGYTF. The DNA of the CDR3 is TGTGCCAGCTCACAGATACAGGGAAGTGAGCCTAGCTATGGCTACACCTTC.

The genes are TRBV6-4 and TRBJ1-5; weak D call: TRBD1 (5 bases). Germline CDR1 reads MRHNA; CDR2 reads SNTAGT. The CDR3 sequence is 13 residues long. V was clipped by 5 bases and J by 6 bases, with 11 bases between them. The CDR3 protein is CASSTGTGQPQHF. DNA of the CDR3: TGTGCCAGCAGTACAGGAACAGGTCAGCCCCAGCATTTT.

This chain joins TRBV7-6 and TRBJ1-3; possible D gene TRBD1, 6 bases. Germline V lookup: CDR1 SGHVS, CDR2 FNYEAQ. CDR3 length: 16 residues. V lost 4 bases and J 1 base, leaving 14 bases between the germline ends. CDR3 coding DNA: TGTGCCAGCAGCTCTAACAGGGCTCCATCTGGAAACACCATATATTTT. Protein: CASSSNRAPSGNTIYF. The variable domain in full, with the rest retrieved from reference TRBV7-6 and TRBJ1-3, is GAGVSQSPRYKVTKRGQDVALRCDPISGHVSLYWYRQALGQGPEFLTYFNYEAQQDKSGLPNDRFSAERPEGSISTLTIQRTEQRDSAMYRCASSSNRAPSGNTIYFGEGSWLTVV.

V usage is TRBV9 and J usage is TRBJ2-3; weak D call: TRBD2 (6 bases). V gave up 3 bases and J gave up 0 bases, with 20 bases separating them. The germline V gene has CDR1 SGDLS and CDR2 YYNGEE. This CDR3 is 18 amino acids long. DNA of the CDR3: TGTGCCAGCAGCGCGCTCCCCCCTCTAGCGCGTAGCACAGATACGCAGTATTTT. Translated: CASSALPPLARSTDTQYF.

The V and J genes are TRBV6-6 and TRBJ1-2, with a possible D match to TRBD1 (6 bases). Germline loops: CDR1 MNHNY, CDR2 SVGAGI (reference sequence). V was shortened by 6 bases and J by 8 bases, with 10 bases between the two germline ends. CDR3 size: 11 residues. Here the CDR3 reads CASSNRVGYTF. CDR3 in DNA: TGTGCCAGCAGCAACAGGGTCGGCTACACCTTC.

The J gene is TRBJ2-2, the V gene TRBV5-6; D unresolved. The V gene lost 4 bases and the J gene lost 4 bases, with 20 bases spanning the gap. This CDR3 comprises 17 residues. Germline CDR1 and CDR2: SGHDT and YYEEEE. The CDR3 DNA reads TGTGCCAGCAGCCTGACCCGGCTAGAAAGGATCACCGGGGAGCTGTTTTTT. Residues: CASSLTRLERITGELFF.

V is TRBV6-2 or TRBV6-3 and J is TRBJ1-1, with TRBD1 matching over 9 bases. CDR1 is MNHEY and CDR2 is SVGEGT in the germline V gene. This CDR3 has 17 residues. V dropped 0 bases and J dropped 5; count of bases not matched to a gene: 10. CDR3 region: CASSYSRADRGFTEAFF. The CDR3 DNA follows: TGTGCCAGCAGTTACTCCCGAGCGGACAGGGGATTTACTGAAGCTTTCTTT.

V gene TRBV3-1 (or the pseudogene TRBV3-2) combines with J gene TRBJ2-2; possible D gene TRBD2, 6 bases. V lost 4 bases and J 1 base, leaving 7 bases between the germline ends. Germline values: CDR1 LGHDT, CDR2 YNNKEL (reference sequence). The CDR3 is 14 residues long. The DNA for the CDR3 is TGTGCCAGCAGCCGGGGAGGGAACACCGGGGAGCTGTTTTTT. It is translated as CASSRGGNTGELFF.

The V call is TRBV5-1, the J call TRBJ2-5; a possible D gene is TRBD1 (6 bases). This CDR3 spans 16 amino acids. Between the trimmed V and J ends, which lost 4 bases and 5 bases, there was a span of 21 bases. In germline, CDR1 is SGHRS, CDR2 YFSETQ. The CDR3 coding sequence is TGCGCCAGCAGCCCCCGGTTGTTGGGGGCTGGGGAGACCCAGTACTTC. Translating gives CASSPRLLGAGETQYF.

The CDR3 DNA follows: TGCAGCGTTGAAATTAGAGGTTTTGGCTACACCTTC. Amino acid sequence: CSVEIRGFGYTF. The gene calls are TRBV29-1 and TRBJ1-2; the D is unclear. The CDR3 runs to 12 residues. With 2 bases removed from V and 7 bases from J, the gap between germline ends came to 11 bases. CDR1 and CDR2 (germline): SQVTM, ANQGSEA.

This clone appeared a few times. The chain combines TRBV19 with TRBJ1-1; D unclear. The V end lost 3 bases, the J end lost 5 bases, and 13 bases lay between the germline ends. The CDR3 covers 14 residues. CDR1 and CDR2 from the germline V gene are LNHDA and SQIVND (reference sequence). The CDR3 region is CASSIRHSVTEAFF. The DNA for the CDR3 is TGTGCCAGTAGTATTCGCCATTCGGTAACTGAAGCTTTCTTT.

V and J are TRBV5-4 and TRBJ2-1; a weak D match, TRBD2 (6 bases). The V and J ends lost 2 bases and 13 bases respectively, with 19 bases between them. The CDR3 sequence is 14 residues long. Germline values: CDR1 SGHNT, CDR2 YYREEE (reference sequence). The CDR3 sequence is CASSFGVGAGTQFF. CDR3 in DNA: TGTGCCAGCAGCTTTGGGGTTGGGGCGGGAACCCAGTTCTTC.

This chain uses TRBV5-1 with TRBJ2-3, with 8 bases aligning to TRBD2. Germline V gene sequence: CDR1 SGHRS, CDR2 YFSETQ. The length of the CDR3 is 15 residues. V lost 2 bases to trimming and J lost 2 bases; unmatched junction nucleotides: 4. The CDR3 DNA sequence: TGCGCCAGCAGCTTAGACGGGAGGGACACAGATACGCAGTATTTT. Residues: CASSLDGRDTDTQYF.

V is TRBV5-1 and J is TRBJ2-1; D is possibly TRBD2 (5 bases). Germline CDR1 SGHRS, CDR2 YFSETQ. The V end lost 0 bases, the J end lost 0 bases, and 10 bases lay between the germline ends. The CDR3 contains 16 residues. The CDR3, as DNA: TGCGCCAGCAGCTTGGCGATTAGCGACTCCTACAATGAGCAGTTCTTC. This sequence encodes CASSLAISDSYNEQFF. Looking up the rest from reference TRBV5-1 and TRBJ2-1 gives the full variable domain: KAGVTQTPRYLIKTRGQQVTLSCSPISGHRSVSWYQQTPGQGLQFLFEYFSETQRNKGNFPGRFSGRQFSNSRSEMNVSTLELGDSALYLCASSLAISDSYNEQFFGPGTRLTVL.

This sequence joins TRBV6-5 and TRBJ2-2, with D possibly TRBD2 on 5 matching bases. The V end was cut by 6 bases, the J end by 6 bases, with 8 bases between. Germline CDR1 reads MNHEY; CDR2 reads SVGAGI. The CDR3 has 12 amino acids. As DNA, the CDR3 is TGTGCCAGCAGCCTCGGGGCCGGGGAGCTGTTTTTT. This codes for CASSLGAGELFF.

The genes are TRBV6-5 and TRBJ2-7; 9 bases are shared with TRBD1. CDR3 length: 15 amino acids. Per the germline V gene, CDR1 is MNHEY and CDR2 is SVGAGI. The V gene end was trimmed by 7 bases and the J gene end by 1 base; junction bases not matched to a gene: 8. Here the CDR3 DNA reads TGTGCCAGCAAGAAGGGGACAGGGCTTTCCTACGAGCAGTACGTC. The encoded protein is CASKKGTGLSYEQYV.

The V call is TRBV19, the J call TRBJ1-5; TRBD1 matches at 7 bases. The junction had 7 bases not matched to a gene; V was cut back by 3 bases and J by 2 bases. The germline V gene has CDR1 LNHDA and CDR2 SQIVND (reference sequence). The CDR3 has 16 residues. This CDR3 reads CASSIRLGQGNQPQHF. The CDR3 DNA is TGTGCCAGTAGTATTAGGCTAGGACAGGGCAATCAGCCCCAGCATTTT. The full variable domain, in which reference TRBV19 and TRBJ1-5 provide the parts outside the CDR3, is DGGITQSPKYLFRKEGQNVTLSCEQNLNHDAMYWYRQDPGQGLRLIYYSQIVNDFQKGDIAEGYSVSREKKESFPLTVTSAQKNPTAFYLCASSIRLGQGNQPQHFGDGTRLSIL.

The chain uses TRBV19 and TRBJ1-5; TRBD1 aligns across 8 bases. The CDR3 runs 15 residues. J lost 4 bases, V lost 3 bases, and 5 bases had no gene match. Germline CDR1 is LNHDA and CDR2 is SQIVND (reference sequence). The chain's CDR3 is CASSMGRGLNQPQHF. The DNA for the CDR3 is TGTGCCAGTAGTATGGGCAGGGGGCTGAATCAGCCCCAGCATTTT.

The rearrangement uses TRBV19 and TRBJ1-2; the D gene is possibly TRBD1 (6 bases). Trimming stripped 7 bases from V and 5 bases from J, with 14 bases between. The CDR3 is 13 amino acids. CDR1 and CDR2 (germline): LNHDA, SQIVND (reference sequence). CDR3 coding DNA: TGTGCCAGTACCCCGGACAGAAATTATGGCTACACCTTC. It yields the protein CASTPDRNYGYTF.

The chain carries TRBV5-8 and TRBJ1-5; the D is unclear. Germline CDR1 and CDR2: SGHTS and YDEGEE. Deletions cut 4 bases from V and 5 bases from J, with 19 bases between. CDR3 length equals 16 residues. The CDR3 spells CASSTPPQPLYQPQHF. As DNA, the CDR3 is TGTGCCAGCAGCACCCCCCCACAGCCCCTCTATCAGCCCCAGCATTTT.

This clone has only one observation. In the same sample, other DNA sequences code for this CDR3. The J gene is TRBJ1-2, the V gene TRBV12-3 or TRBV12-4; no reliable D call. Trimming stripped 6 bases from V and 2 bases from J, with 4 bases between. The length of the CDR3 is 11 residues. CDR3 in amino acids: CASSLNYGYTF. Here the CDR3 DNA reads TGTGCCAGCAGCCTAAACTATGGCTACACCTTC.

The chain employs TRBV28 and TRBJ1-6; no clear D gene. Germline V gives CDR1 MDHEN, CDR2 SYDVKM. The ends were cut back, 6 bases at V and 7 bases at J, with 4 bases in the middle. There are 11 residues in the CDR3. CDR3 residues: CASSQNSPLHF. Here the CDR3 DNA reads TGTGCCAGCAGCCAGAATTCACCCCTCCACTTT.